The 20 T cell receptor beta chains below were found in one sample sequenced in a study of blood T cell repertoires in COVID-19. Method: immunoSEQ multiplex PCR; TCRdb's copy keeps in-frame clones and lacks some. The table records approximately 150,000 clones, around four fifths of them present only once. Sequencing was carried out using peripheral blood. The receptor set was obtained from a woman older than 75 with COVID-19, enrolled during active disease.

This clone was picked up a small number of times. The rearrangement links TRBV12-3 or TRBV12-4 to TRBJ1-5, with D possibly TRBD1 on 5 matching bases. Trimming pared 5 bases from V and 6 bases from J, leaving 8 bases between. The CDR3 totals 12 residues. The CDR3 here is CASSTQGQPQHF. The DNA for the CDR3 is TGTGCCAGCAGTACCCAGGGTCAGCCCCAGCATTTT.

This clone was observed a handful of times. The genes are TRBV11-3 and TRBJ1-1, with 7 bases identical to TRBD1. The CDR3 is 13 amino acids. The V segment lost 5 bases and the J segment 6 bases; nucleotides outside the gene matches: 6. CDR1 and CDR2 (germline): SGHNT, YENEEA. CDR3 region: CASSGRQGSEAFF. Here the CDR3 DNA reads TGTGCCAGCAGCGGACGACAGGGCTCTGAAGCTTTCTTT.

The chain links TRBV19 to TRBJ2-7, with 9 nucleotides matching TRBD2. V lost 3 bases to trimming and J lost 4 bases; unmatched junction nucleotides: 10. This CDR3 spans 16 amino acids. The germline V gene has CDR1 LNHDA and CDR2 SQIVND (reference sequence). CDR3 sequence (DNA): TGTGCCAGTAGTATTTCGCTGGGAGCGGGGGGATACGAGCAGTACTTC. This encodes CASSISLGAGGYEQYF.

The CDR3 spells CASSLVGQGNHGYTF. The DNA for the CDR3 is TGTGCCAGCAGCTTGGTGGGACAGGGGAACCATGGCTACACCTTC. The genes are TRBV5-6 and TRBJ1-2; 10 bases are shared with TRBD1. The V segment lost 0 bases and the J segment 6 bases; nucleotides outside the gene matches: 5. The germline CDR1 and CDR2 sequences are SGHDT and YYEEEE. CDR3 length: 15 amino acids.

The chain has TRBV28 and TRBJ2-4; tentative D call: TRBD2 (6 bases). CDR3 length: 15 residues. Trimming cost V 3 bases and J 0 bases, with 9 bases left between them. CDR1 and CDR2 from the germline V gene are MDHEN and SYDVKM. The CDR3 nucleotides read TGTGCCAGCAGTTTTAGGGGACTAGCCAAAAACATTCAGTACTTC. This translates into CASSFRGLAKNIQYF.

V usage is TRBV7-2 and J usage is TRBJ1-2; D is unclear. V was pared by 1 base and J by 4 bases, with 16 bases between. From germline, CDR1 is SGHTA and CDR2 FQGNSA. This CDR3 contains 16 residues. Written as DNA, the CDR3 is TGTGCCAGCAGCTTAGACTCCCGCGGCGGCGCCTATGGCTACACCTTC. Residues: CASSLDSRGGAYGYTF.

This chain connects TRBV30 to TRBJ2-5, with 10 bases lining up with TRBD1. The CDR3 is made up of 14 amino acids. Trimming removed 1 base from V and 4 bases from J; junction bases left unmatched: 3. CDR1 and CDR2 from the germline V gene are GTSNPN and SVGIG (reference sequence). CDR3 DNA: TGTGCCTGGAGTGCGACAGGGGGCCGAGAGACCCAGTACTTC. Protein product: CAWSATGGRETQYF.

The genes are TRBV5-8 and TRBJ1-6; 7 bases are shared with TRBD1. Germline V CDR1 and CDR2: SGHTS, YDEGEE. V lost 4 bases, J lost 9 bases, and 10 bases stayed unmatched. The CDR3 totals 15 residues. The CDR3 here is CASSRGQTNLSPLHF. CDR3 sequence (DNA): TGTGCCAGCAGCCGGGGACAGACAAATCTTTCACCCCTCCACTTT.

V and J are TRBV27 and TRBJ2-1; D uncertain. The V gene's germline CDR1 is MNHEY and CDR2 SMNVEV (reference sequence). The CDR3 contains 12 residues. Deletions cut 6 bases from V and 7 bases from J, with 10 bases between. The CDR3: CASSPPGNEQFF. CDR3 DNA sequence: TGTGCCAGCAGCCCCCCCGGTAATGAGCAGTTCTTC.

This chain joins TRBV7-6 and TRBJ1-1; 8 bases line up with TRBD1. The germline V gene has CDR1 SGHVS and CDR2 FNYEAQ. V lost 5 bases, J lost 3 bases, and 8 bases stayed unmatched. This CDR3 is 15 amino acids long. CDR3 region: CASSLQQGVDTEAFF. DNA for the CDR3: TGTGCCAGCAGCCTACAACAGGGGGTGGACACTGAAGCTTTCTTT.

The V gene is TRBV5-1, the J gene TRBJ2-2; D might be TRBD2 (5 bases). V was shortened by 2 bases and J by 0 bases, with 8 bases between the two germline ends. The CDR3 runs 15 residues. Germline lookup yields CDR1 SGHRS and CDR2 YFSETQ. The CDR3: CASSFEGSNTGELFF. Here the CDR3 DNA reads TGCGCCAGCAGCTTTGAGGGATCGAACACCGGGGAGCTGTTTTTT.

This clone was found once. The chain is built from TRBV4-2 and TRBJ1-2; TRBD1 agrees at 8 bases. Trimming at V came to 2 bases and at J to 5 bases, leaving 13 bases not matched to a gene. The length of the CDR3 is 17 residues. Germline V gene sequence: CDR1 LGHNA, CDR2 YNFKEQ. For the CDR3, the DNA is TGTGCCAGCAGCCAAAGGACAGGGTCCCGCCAGGGGTATGGCTACACCTTC. It specifies CASSQRTGSRQGYGYTF.

The V call is TRBV4-1, the J call TRBJ2-5; 7 positions agree with TRBD1. This CDR3 region has 16 residues. Germline CDR1 is MGHRA and CDR2 is YSYEKL. With V trimmed by 0 bases and J by 4 bases, 8 bases remained unmatched. The CDR3 sequence: CASSQDKWAGGETQYF. The DNA of the CDR3 is TGCGCCAGCAGCCAAGATAAGTGGGCAGGGGGAGAGACCCAGTACTTC.

The chain combines TRBV6-2 or TRBV6-3 with TRBJ2-5, with TRBD1 as a possible D gene (6 bases). The V end lost 5 bases, the J end lost 3 bases, and 16 bases lay between the germline ends. Germline assignment: CDR1 MNHEY and CDR2 SVGEGT. This CDR3 contains 15 residues. DNA for the CDR3: TGTGCCAGCAGTAACCCTTACAGGGCCGAAGAGACCCAGTACTTC. Translated: CASSNPYRAEETQYF.

The J gene is TRBJ2-7, the V gene TRBV20-1, with D perhaps matching TRBD1 (5 bases). Trimming left V 3 bases short and J 6 bases short, with 15 bases between. This CDR3 spans 13 amino acids. CDR1 and CDR2 from the germline V gene are DFQATT and SNEGSKA (reference sequence). The CDR3 here is CSASPQGLGEQYF. CDR3 in DNA: TGCAGTGCTAGTCCCCAGGGATTAGGCGAGCAGTACTTC.

This chain uses TRBV10-3 with TRBJ1-6; D is possibly TRBD1 (6 bases). In germline, CDR1 is ENHRY, CDR2 SYGVKD. V was cut by 4 bases and J by 10 bases, with 17 bases left in between. This CDR3 has 15 amino acids. The CDR3 DNA sequence: TGTGCCATCAGTGTCATGTCGGGGGGCGTCTCACCCCTCCACTTT. This gives the protein CAISVMSGGVSPLHF.

The gene calls are TRBV28 and TRBJ1-2; a possible D gene is TRBD1 (6 bases). The germline V gene has CDR1 MDHEN and CDR2 SYDVKM. The V and J ends lost 5 bases and 3 bases respectively, with 16 bases between them. The CDR3 covers 15 residues. The CDR3 nucleotides read TGTGCCAGCAGTCCTCCGACAGGCGGGCACTATGGCTACACCTTC. Amino acids: CASSPPTGGHYGYTF.

The V and J genes are TRBV4-1 and TRBJ2-5, with a weak D call TRBD1 (7 bases). Germline CDR1 and CDR2: MGHRA and YSYEKL. This CDR3 is built from 14 residues. Trimming removed 1 base at V and 5 bases at J, with 11 bases between. CDR3 sequence (DNA): TGCGCCAGCAGCCAAGGGCAGGGGGGTGAGACCCAGTACTTC. Translation gives CASSQGQGGETQYF.

This sequence joins TRBV2 and TRBJ1-1; the D gene is possibly TRBD1 (6 bases). V lost 5 bases, J lost 7 bases, and 11 bases lay in between. The length of the CDR3 is 12 residues. CDR1 is SNHLY, CDR2 FYNNEI, per germline. The CDR3 DNA is TGTGCCAGCAGTCGGACAGATTATGAAGCTTTCTTT. Translation: CASSRTDYEAFF.

The V and J genes are TRBV7-9 and TRBJ1-2; D may be TRBD1 (6 bases). Germline V gene data show CDR1 as SEHNR and CDR2 as FQNEAQ (reference sequence). The CDR3 sequence is 14 residues long. Trimming cost V 3 bases and J 7 bases, with 15 bases left between them. The CDR3 loop is CASSFQWQGSGYTF. Here the CDR3 DNA reads TGTGCCAGCAGCTTTCAGTGGCAGGGGTCTGGCTACACCTTC.